Presented here are 27 T cell receptor beta chains from one specimen sequenced in a study of T cells after yellow fever vaccination. Each CDR3 protein is one row after TCRdb ran MiXCR on the 5' RACE reads. The sample records 170,000 or so distinct CDR3 sequences, 5.5% to 7.5% being singletons. This material consisted of CD4+ T cells sorted from PBMCs, taken on the day of the first yellow fever vaccination. The receptors were sampled from a man younger than 35 who received the YFV17D yellow fever vaccine.

This clonotype was seen a handful of times. The gene calls are TRBV6-5 and TRBJ1-3; D gene unclear. The V gene's germline CDR1 is MNHEY and CDR2 SVGAGI. The CDR3 runs 15 residues. V gave up 0 bases and J gave up 0 bases, with 6 bases separating them. The CDR3 loop is CASSYSPGSGNTIYF. The CDR3 DNA is TGTGCCAGCAGTTACTCGCCAGGCTCTGGAAACACCATATATTTT.

The chain combines TRBV7-8 with TRBJ2-6, with 7 bases aligning to TRBD1. The CDR3 consists of 15 residues. From germline, CDR1 is SGHVS and CDR2 FQNEAQ. Unmatched junction bases numbered 1, after V lost 3 bases and J lost 2 bases. In DNA form, the CDR3 reads TGTGCCAGCAGCTTTCAGGGGGCTGGGGCCAACGTCCTGACTTTC. The encoded protein is CASSFQGAGANVLTF. Combining the CDR3 with reference TRBV7-8 and TRBJ2-6 gives the whole variable domain GAGVSQSPRYKVAKRGQDVALRCDPISGHVSLFWYQQALGQGPEFLTYFQNEAQLDKSGLPSDRFFAERPEGSVSTLKIQRTQQEDSAVYLCASSFQGAGANVLTFGAGSRLTVL.

The chain has TRBV7-2 and TRBJ2-1; TRBD2 might be the D (5 bases). The CDR3 consists of 14 residues. Germline CDR1 and CDR2: SGHTA and FQGNSA. V shed 5 bases and J shed 5 bases, with 13 bases lying between them. CDR3 in amino acids: CASSPELVNNEQFF. CDR3 in DNA: TGTGCCAGCAGCCCCGAACTAGTAAACAATGAGCAGTTCTTC. The entire variable domain, with the rest obtained from reference TRBV7-2 and TRBJ2-1, is as follows: GAGVSQSPSNKVTEKGKDVELRCDPISGHTALYWYRQSLGQGLEFLIYFQGNSAPDKSGLPSDRFSAERTGGSVSTLTIQRTQQEDSAVYLCASSPELVNNEQFFGPGTRLTVL.

This clonotype occurred many times. The genes are TRBV7-2 and TRBJ2-7, with 7 bases aligning to TRBD1. The CDR3 length is 13 residues. Germline values: CDR1 SGHTA, CDR2 FQGNSA. The J segment lost 5 bases and the V segment lost 1 base, leaving 2 bases of the junction unmatched. Here the CDR3 reads CASSLEGAHEQYV. The CDR3 DNA is TGTGCCAGCAGCTTAGAGGGGGCCCACGAGCAGTACGTC.

This clonotype was observed many times. The chain employs TRBV7-8 and TRBJ2-5, with D hard to call. V lost 5 bases, J lost 3 bases, and 10 bases lay in between. The germline CDR1 and CDR2 sequences are SGHVS and FQNEAQ. The CDR3 runs to 13 residues. The DNA for the CDR3 is TGTGCCAGCAGCCGCGCTAGAGAAGAGACCCAGTACTTC. Amino acids: CASSRAREETQYF.

This clonotype was seen a handful of times. The J gene is TRBJ2-1, the V gene TRBV7-3, with D perhaps TRBD1 or TRBD2 (6 bases each). CDR1 is SGHTA, CDR2 FQGTGA, per germline. Trimming shortened V by 4 bases and J by 4 bases, and 17 bases separated the two germline ends. The length of the CDR3 is 16 residues. CDR3 amino acids: CASSSFWGAGYNEQFF. CDR3 sequence (DNA): TGTGCCAGCAGCTCTTTCTGGGGGGCCGGTTACAATGAGCAGTTCTTC.

This clonotype was recorded at least ten times. The rearrangement uses TRBV20-1 and TRBJ1-1, with D possibly being TRBD1 (5 bases). There are 13 residues in the CDR3. Germline assignment: CDR1 DFQATT and CDR2 SNEGSKA (reference sequence). V gave up 5 bases and J gave up 4 bases, with 14 bases separating them. This CDR3 is CSAPGGDGTEAFF. The CDR3 region has the DNA TGCAGTGCTCCGGGGGGGGACGGCACTGAAGCTTTCTTT.

This clonotype has a handful of counts. The rearrangement links TRBV9 to TRBJ1-2, with D unresolved. CDR1 is SGDLS and CDR2 is YYNGEE in the germline V gene. V lost 0 bases and J lost 5, with 11 bases in between. CDR3 length: 14 residues. The CDR3 DNA reads TGTGCCAGCAGCGTAGGGCGAGACGCTTATGGCTACACCTTC. Translated, it gives CASSVGRDAYGYTF. Full variable domain (missing parts from reference TRBV9 and TRBJ1-2): DSGVTQTPKHLITATGQRVTLRCSPRSGDLSVYWYQQSLDQGLQFLIQYYNGEERAKGNILERFSAQQFPDLHSELNLSSLELGDSALYFCASSVGRDAYGYTFGSGTRLTVV.

This clonotype has ten or more counts. J is TRBJ2-3 and V is TRBV5-1; possibly TRBD2 for D (5 bases). Deletions cut 4 bases from V and 1 base from J, with 7 bases between. Germline V CDR1 and CDR2: SGHRS, YFSETQ. The CDR3 contains 13 residues. This CDR3 reads CASSSGGTDTQYF. CDR3 nucleotides: TGCGCCAGCAGCAGCGGTGGCACAGATACGCAGTATTTT.

This clonotype was picked up many times. The rearrangement links TRBV12-3 or TRBV12-4 to TRBJ2-6; D unclear. The length of the CDR3 is 12 residues. The V and J ends lost 3 bases and 8 bases respectively, with 5 bases between them. The CDR3 nucleotides read TGTGCCAGCAGTTTTCAGACCAACGTCCTGACTTTC. Amino acids: CASSFQTNVLTF.

This clonotype was detected many times. Written as DNA, the CDR3 is TGTGCCAGCAGCCGTAAGGGACCGCCTATTGAGGGGGGCTACACCTTC. Its translation: CASSRKGPPIEGGYTF. The chain combines TRBV14 with TRBJ1-2; TRBD1 might be the D (5 bases). The germline V and J ends were trimmed by 4 bases and 8 bases, with 23 bases remaining between them. Germline CDR1 is SGHDN and CDR2 is FVKESK. This CDR3 has 16 amino acids.

There are a few counts of this clonotype. J is TRBJ2-3 and V is TRBV5-5, with 7 positions matching TRBD2. The CDR3 contains 16 residues. CDR1 and CDR2 from the germline V gene are SGHKS and YYEKEE (reference sequence). J gave up 3 bases and V 3 bases, and 10 bases lay outside the gene matches. The CDR3 bases are TGTGCCAGCAGCTCCACCGTGGGGGGGGGGACAGATACGCAGTATTTT. It codes for CASSSTVGGGTDTQYF.

In this sample, this clonotype turned up a few times. The rearrangement joins TRBV3-1 to TRBJ2-7, with D hard to call. Germline loops: CDR1 LGHDT, CDR2 YNNKEL (reference sequence). The length of the CDR3 is 14 residues. V lost 1 base, J lost 6 bases, and 13 bases lay in between. CDR3 loop: CASSQGSPSGEQYV. CDR3 in DNA: TGTGCCAGCAGCCAAGGATCCCCGTCGGGCGAGCAGTACGTC.

The chain is built from TRBV12-3 or TRBV12-4 and TRBJ2-7, with D uncertain. V lost 4 bases and J lost 0, with 10 bases in between. The CDR3 is 14 residues long. The CDR3 loop reads CASSSTLDSYEQYF. CDR3 DNA: TGTGCCAGCAGTTCGACGTTGGACTCCTACGAGCAGTACTTC.

Ten or more counts support this clonotype. The J gene is TRBJ1-4, the V gene TRBV6-4; D uncertain. Germline V gene sequence: CDR1 MRHNA, CDR2 SNTAGT. V lost 0 bases and J lost 1, with 6 bases in between. The CDR3 has 15 residues. The CDR3 loop is CASSDSGKTNEKLFF. CDR3 DNA sequence: TGTGCCAGCAGTGACTCGGGGAAAACTAATGAAAAACTGTTTTTT.

This clonotype was seen repeatedly, ten times or more. The chain couples TRBV5-1 to TRBJ2-7, with 11 bases aligning to TRBD2. The length of the CDR3 is 18 residues. Trimming cost V 2 bases and J 2 bases; bases outside gene matches: 12. CDR1 is SGHRS, CDR2 YFSETQ, per germline. The DNA of the CDR3 is TGCGCCAGCAGCTTTGCTCCGTTAGGGACTAGCGGTGCCTACGAGCAGTACGTC. This sequence encodes CASSFAPLGTSGAYEQYV.

This clonotype was counted ten times or more. V usage is TRBV12-3 or TRBV12-4 and J usage is TRBJ2-5; D possibly corresponds to TRBD2 (6 bases). This CDR3 is 14 amino acids long. Trimming took 8 bases from V and 4 from J, leaving 17 bases between them. The CDR3 here is CASSPGRGAETQYF. The CDR3 nucleotides are TGTGCCAGCTCTCCGGGGCGCGGGGCAGAGACCCAGTACTTC.

This clonotype was observed many times. V is TRBV7-3 and J is TRBJ2-2; D might be TRBD1 (6 bases). V dropped 5 bases and J dropped 2 bases, with 15 bases sitting between them. The germline V gene has CDR1 SGHTA and CDR2 FQGTGA. The length of the CDR3 is 16 residues. The CDR3 region is CASSLQGNFNTGELFF. Here the CDR3 DNA reads TGTGCCAGCAGCCTACAGGGAAATTTTAACACCGGGGAGCTGTTTTTT.

This clonotype was seen at least ten times. The chain combines TRBV2 with TRBJ2-3, with D perhaps matching TRBD1 (5 bases). Trimming took 5 bases from V and 5 from J, leaving 11 bases between them. Germline V lookup: CDR1 SNHLY, CDR2 FYNNEI. The CDR3 extends over 13 amino acids. The CDR3: CASSPGWGDTQYF. DNA for the CDR3: TGTGCCAGCAGTCCAGGGTGGGGAGATACGCAGTATTTT.

The chain is built from TRBV10-3 and TRBJ2-5; D possibly uses TRBD1 or TRBD2 (5 bases each). Germline loops: CDR1 ENHRY, CDR2 SYGVKD. This CDR3 is built from 14 residues. Trimming left V 4 bases short and J 5 bases short, with 14 bases between. The CDR3 protein is CAISAGTAWETQYF. Written as DNA, the CDR3 is TGTGCCATCAGTGCGGGGACGGCTTGGGAGACCCAGTACTTC.

This clonotype was found many times. This rearrangement joins TRBV10-3 to TRBJ2-5, with D perhaps TRBD1 (6 bases). V was shortened by 8 bases and J by 1 base, with 8 bases between the two germline ends. Germline values: CDR1 ENHRY, CDR2 SYGVKD. The CDR3 sequence is 12 residues long. This CDR3 is CAIGQSQETQYF. CDR3 in DNA: TGTGCCATCGGACAGTCCCAAGAGACCCAGTACTTC.

This clonotype was counted ten times or more. The gene calls are TRBV7-2 and TRBJ2-7; TRBD1 agrees at 8 bases. Germline lookup yields CDR1 SGHTA and CDR2 FQGNSA. Unmatched junction bases numbered 1, after V lost 1 base and J lost 2 bases. The CDR3 covers 14 residues. The CDR3 is CASSLDRGTYEQYF. The CDR3, as DNA: TGTGCCAGCAGCTTAGACAGGGGGACCTACGAGCAGTACTTC.

This clonotype was counted at least ten times. The genes are TRBV20-1 and TRBJ1-1; D is uncertain. The germline V gene encodes CDR1 DFQATT and CDR2 SNEGSKA (reference sequence). The CDR3 length is 14 residues. Deletions cut 3 bases from V and 1 base from J, with 12 bases between. This CDR3 reads CSASGNEGNTEAFF. In DNA, the CDR3 is TGCAGTGCTAGCGGGAATGAGGGGAACACTGAAGCTTTCTTT.

This clonotype has only a few counts. The genes are TRBV5-1 and TRBJ1-5, with TRBD1 matching over 7 bases. V lost 4 bases, J lost 4 bases, and 5 bases stayed unmatched. The CDR3 contains 14 residues. The V gene's germline CDR1 is SGHRS and CDR2 YFSETQ. CDR3 sequence (DNA): TGCGCCAGCAGCGAAGGACAGGAAAATCAGCCCCAGCATTTT. Its translation is CASSEGQENQPQHF.

The gene calls are TRBV5-1 and TRBJ1-2, with D possibly being TRBD1 (5 bases). V dropped 2 bases and J dropped 0 bases, with 8 bases sitting between them. The germline V gene has CDR1 SGHRS and CDR2 YFSETQ. The CDR3 contains 14 residues. The CDR3 DNA follows: TGCGCCAGCAGCTTCGACAGCACTAACTATGGCTACACCTTC. This gives the protein CASSFDSTNYGYTF.

The genes are TRBV4-3 and TRBJ1-4, with D unclear. V was shortened by 0 bases and J by 5 bases, with 19 bases between the two germline ends. The CDR3 sequence is 18 residues long. Germline CDR1 LGHNA, CDR2 YSLEER. CDR3 nucleotides: TGCGCCAGCAGCCAAGATTGGTCCAAATTAGGGAACAATGAAAAACTGTTTTTT. Translating gives CASSQDWSKLGNNEKLFF.

Ten or more counts support this clonotype. This rearrangement joins TRBV7-2 to TRBJ2-7; 7 bases map to TRBD1. V lost 5 bases, J lost 0 bases, and 4 bases stayed unmatched. In germline, CDR1 is SGHTA, CDR2 FQGNSA. This CDR3 spans 14 amino acids. The CDR3 protein is CASSQRQGSYEQYF. CDR3 DNA: TGTGCCAGCAGCCAAAGACAGGGCTCCTACGAGCAGTACTTC.